A single sample is the source of the 18 T cell receptor beta chains below, sequenced in a study of blood T cell repertoires in COVID-19. Method: immunoSEQ multiplex PCR; TCRdb's copy keeps in-frame clones and lacks some. The table has 90,000 or so clones, 86% seen once. Sequencing was carried out using peripheral blood. These TCRs come from a man at least 80 years old with active or convalescent COVID-19.

This chain joins TRBV14 and TRBJ2-1; 8 bases line up with TRBD1. V dropped 2 bases and J dropped 4; count of bases not matched to a gene: 4. CDR3 length: 15 residues. Germline V gives CDR1 SGHDN, CDR2 FVKESK. In nucleotides, the CDR3 is TGTGCCAGCAGCCAAATAACAGGGGGATACAATGAGCAGTTCTTC. Protein: CASSQITGGYNEQFF.

The count of this clone is one. The V gene is TRBV4-1, the J gene TRBJ1-2, with D perhaps TRBD1 (6 bases). Germline V gene data show CDR1 as MGHRA and CDR2 as YSYEKL. The length of the CDR3 is 15 residues. The V end lost 4 bases, the J end lost 0 bases, and 12 bases lay between the germline ends. For the CDR3, the DNA is TGCGCCAGCAGCCTCCACAGGGATCCTAACTATGGCTACACCTTC. Protein: CASSLHRDPNYGYTF.

J is TRBJ1-4 and V is TRBV28; 9 bases match TRBD1. The CDR3 runs to 14 residues. Germline CDR1 reads MDHEN; CDR2 reads SYDVKM. The trim removed 6 bases at V and 7 bases at J, leaving 6 bases unmatched. The CDR3 here is CASRTGTGSEKLFF. Here the CDR3 DNA reads TGTGCCAGCAGGACCGGGACAGGGTCTGAAAAACTGTTTTTT.

The chain joins TRBV6-6 to TRBJ2-1; a possible D gene is TRBD2 (6 bases). V was shortened by 6 bases and J by 7 bases, with 16 bases between the two germline ends. Germline CDR1 and CDR2: MNHNY and SVGAGI (reference sequence). The CDR3 covers 14 residues. CDR3 sequence (DNA): TGTGCCAGCAGGTTTACCGGGACTCAAAATGAGCAGTTCTTC. It encodes CASRFTGTQNEQFF.

V gene TRBV5-5 combines with J gene TRBJ1-5; 7 bases line up with TRBD1. The CDR3 length is 16 residues. The V gene's germline CDR1 is SGHKS and CDR2 YYEKEE (reference sequence). V dropped 0 bases and J dropped 3; count of bases not matched to a gene: 6. In DNA, the CDR3 is TGTGCCAGCAGCTTGGTTCCGGGACAGCTCAATCAGCCCCAGCATTTT. It is translated as CASSLVPGQLNQPQHF.

The rearrangement uses TRBV4-2 and TRBJ2-3; D may be TRBD2 (6 bases). With 0 bases removed from V and 0 bases from J, the gap between germline ends came to 10 bases. CDR1 and CDR2 (germline): LGHNA, YNFKEQ. The CDR3 runs to 16 residues. As DNA, the CDR3 is TGTGCCAGCAGCCAAGATGGGCGGGGTAGCACAGATACGCAGTATTTT. It encodes CASSQDGRGSTDTQYF.

The gene calls are TRBV3-1 (or the pseudogene TRBV3-2) and TRBJ2-3, with D perhaps TRBD2 (6 bases). Germline V gene sequence: CDR1 LGHDT, CDR2 YNNKEL (reference sequence). V gave up 1 base and J gave up 5 bases, with 16 bases separating them. The CDR3 extends over 16 amino acids. The CDR3 nucleotides read TGTGCCAGCAGCCAAGGCTCGACATACGGGAGAGATACGCAGTATTTT. Encoded protein: CASSQGSTYGRDTQYF.

This chain links TRBV28 with TRBJ1-2; tentatively, D is TRBD1 (6 bases). The CDR3 has 13 residues. Germline assignment: CDR1 MDHEN and CDR2 SYDVKM. V was shortened by 4 bases and J by 7 bases, with 13 bases between the two germline ends. The CDR3 spells CASSSPQGGGYTF. The CDR3 region has the DNA TGTGCCAGCAGTTCACCACAGGGTGGTGGCTACACCTTC.

The rearrangement joins TRBV28 to TRBJ1-1; weak D call: TRBD1 (5 bases). The CDR3 is 16 amino acids. The V gene's germline CDR1 is MDHEN and CDR2 SYDVKM. V lost 6 bases and J lost 3, with 20 bases in between. CDR3 sequence reads: CASSKGGAGVDTEAFF. CDR3 nucleotides: TGTGCCAGCAGCAAAGGAGGGGCGGGGGTTGACACTGAAGCTTTCTTT.

The chain couples TRBV30 to TRBJ1-3; D is uncertain. The germline V gene has CDR1 GTSNPN and CDR2 SVGIG (reference sequence). The CDR3 has 11 amino acids. V was cut by 1 base and J by 7 bases, with 5 bases left in between. CDR3 DNA: TGTGCCTGGAGTGGGGCGAACACCATATATTTT. Amino acids: CAWSGANTIYF.

The CDR3 nucleotides are TGTGCCAGCAGCCCGACTAGCGGGAGGACAGATACGCAGTATTTT. It yields the protein CASSPTSGRTDTQYF. The J gene is TRBJ2-3, the V gene TRBV3-1 (or the pseudogene TRBV3-2); the match to TRBD2 covers 13 bases. CDR1 and CDR2 (germline): LGHDT, YNNKEL (reference sequence). The CDR3 spans 15 residues. Trimming cost V 4 bases and J 3 bases; bases outside gene matches: 1.

V is TRBV5-4 and J is TRBJ2-5, with TRBD2 identical over 11 bases. The germline gives CDR1 SGHNT, CDR2 YYREEE (reference sequence). After removal of 4 bases from V and 4 bases from J, the junction contained 6 bases not matched to a gene. The CDR3 loop spans 15 amino acids. This CDR3 is CASSRGGTSGETQYF. The CDR3 coding sequence is TGTGCCAGCAGCCGAGGAGGGACTAGCGGAGAGACCCAGTACTTC. Complete variable domain (other parts from reference TRBV5-4 and TRBJ2-5): ETGVTQSPTHLIKTRGQQVTLRCSSQSGHNTVSWYQQALGQGPQFIFQYYREEENGRGNFPPRFSGLQFPNYSSELNVNALELDDSALYLCASSRGGTSGETQYFGPGTRLLVL.

The chain has TRBV5-1 and TRBJ2-1; weak D call: TRBD1 (7 bases). V dropped 4 bases and J dropped 3 bases, with 17 bases sitting between them. The CDR3 length is 16 residues. Germline-derived CDR1 and CDR2 are SGHRS and YFSETQ. In DNA form, the CDR3 reads TGCGCCAGCAGCCTCGGACAGGTGGGGGGCTACAATGAGCAGTTCTTC. As protein: CASSLGQVGGYNEQFF.

V is TRBV5-4 and J is TRBJ1-1, with TRBD1 as a possible D gene (5 bases). Germline CDR1 is SGHNT and CDR2 is YYREEE (reference sequence). Trimming removed 4 bases from V and 4 bases from J, with 17 bases in between. This CDR3 comprises 15 residues. DNA of the CDR3: TGTGCCAGCAGCCTGGACAACTTGGGGGGCACTGAAGCTTTCTTT. The encoded protein is CASSLDNLGGTEAFF.

This clone was observed a handful of times. Mismatch with germline at one junction end may stem from a read error. This chain uses TRBV25-1 with TRBJ1-1; TRBD1 might be the D (6 bases). The V gene's germline CDR1 is MGHDK and CDR2 SYGVNS. The CDR3 is 12 amino acids. The CDR3: CASSGVGGASPF. The CDR3 DNA reads as TGTGCCAGCAGTGGGGTAGGGGGGGCGAGCCCCTTT.

Concerning this clone itself: The CDR3 carries no conserved terminal phenylalanine or tryptophan, so it likely arises from a read error. The DNA is left out, because the CDR3 cannot be placed on it with certainty; the CDR3 is given as TCRdb lists it. V is TRBV4-3 and J is TRBJ1-4; the D segment call TRBD1 is taken from the table without a DNA check. Ends included, the CDR3 has 12 residues. Per the germline V gene, CDR1 is LGHNA and CDR2 is YSLEER. CDR3 protein: CASSHANGRHLI.

This chain connects TRBV3-1 (or the pseudogene TRBV3-2) to TRBJ2-2; 8 bases are a match to TRBD1. CDR3 length: 17 residues. Germline V gene data show CDR1 as LGHDT and CDR2 as YNNKEL (reference sequence). V was pared by 3 bases and J by 5 bases, with 11 bases of the junction left unmatched. CDR3 sequence (DNA): TGTGCCAGCAGCCAGAGTAGGACAGGGACCGTTACCGGGGAGCTGTTTTTT. Translating gives CASSQSRTGTVTGELFF.

The chain uses TRBV4-1 and TRBJ2-1; no reliable D call. The CDR3 spans 15 residues. V lost 4 bases and J 6 bases, leaving 16 bases between the germline ends. The germline gives CDR1 MGHRA, CDR2 YSYEKL. CDR3 DNA: TGCGCCAGCAGCCGGCGGATCCTAACCGGCAATGAGCAGTTCTTC. Translation: CASSRRILTGNEQFF.